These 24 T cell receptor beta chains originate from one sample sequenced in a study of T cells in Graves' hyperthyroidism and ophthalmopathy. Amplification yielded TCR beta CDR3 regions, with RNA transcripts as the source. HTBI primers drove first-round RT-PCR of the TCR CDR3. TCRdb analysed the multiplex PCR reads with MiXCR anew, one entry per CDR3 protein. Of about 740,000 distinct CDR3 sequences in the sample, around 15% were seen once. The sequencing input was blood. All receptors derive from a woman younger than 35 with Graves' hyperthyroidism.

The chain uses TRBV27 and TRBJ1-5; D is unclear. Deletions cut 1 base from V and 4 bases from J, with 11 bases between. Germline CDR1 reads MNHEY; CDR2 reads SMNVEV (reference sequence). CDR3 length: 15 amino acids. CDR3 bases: TGTGCCAGCAGTTTATGGGCCCTCCCAAATCAGCCCCAGCATTTT. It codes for CASSLWALPNQPQHF.

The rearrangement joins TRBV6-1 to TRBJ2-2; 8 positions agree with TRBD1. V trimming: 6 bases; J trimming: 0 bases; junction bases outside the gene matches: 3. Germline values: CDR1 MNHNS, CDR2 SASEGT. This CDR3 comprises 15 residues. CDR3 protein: CASREQGANTGELFF. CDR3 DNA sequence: TGTGCCAGCAGAGAACAGGGGGCGAACACCGGGGAGCTGTTTTTT.

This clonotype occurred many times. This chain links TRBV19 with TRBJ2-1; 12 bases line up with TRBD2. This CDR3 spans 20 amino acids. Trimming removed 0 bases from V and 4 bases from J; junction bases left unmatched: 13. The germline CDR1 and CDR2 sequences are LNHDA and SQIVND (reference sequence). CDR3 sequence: CASSIDGLAGLVWVYNEQFF. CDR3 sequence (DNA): TGTGCCAGTAGTATAGACGGACTAGCGGGATTGGTCTGGGTTTACAATGAGCAGTTCTTC.

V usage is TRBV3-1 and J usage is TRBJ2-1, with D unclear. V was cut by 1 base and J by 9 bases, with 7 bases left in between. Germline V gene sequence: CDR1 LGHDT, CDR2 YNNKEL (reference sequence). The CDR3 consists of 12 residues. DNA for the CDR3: TGTGCCAGCAGCCAAGCTGTATCTGAGCAGTTCTTC. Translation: CASSQAVSEQFF.

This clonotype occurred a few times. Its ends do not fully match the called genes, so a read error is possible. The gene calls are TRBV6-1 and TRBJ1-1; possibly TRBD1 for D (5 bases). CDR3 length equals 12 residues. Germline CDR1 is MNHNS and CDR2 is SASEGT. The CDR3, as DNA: TGTGCCAGCAGGGAAGACAGTTATGAAGCTTTCTTT. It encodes CASREDSYEAFF.

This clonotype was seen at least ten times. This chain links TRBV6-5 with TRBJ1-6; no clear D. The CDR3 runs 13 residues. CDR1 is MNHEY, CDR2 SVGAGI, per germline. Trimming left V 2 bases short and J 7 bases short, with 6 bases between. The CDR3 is CASSYDQNSPLHF. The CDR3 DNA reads TGTGCCAGCAGTTACGATCAGAATTCACCCCTCCACTTT.

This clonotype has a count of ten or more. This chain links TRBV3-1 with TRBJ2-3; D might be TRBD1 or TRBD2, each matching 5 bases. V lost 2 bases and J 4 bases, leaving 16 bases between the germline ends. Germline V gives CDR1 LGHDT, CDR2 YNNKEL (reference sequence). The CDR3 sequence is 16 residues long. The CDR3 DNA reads TGTGCCAGCAGCCAATTCTTGGGGAGAGGGGCAGATACGCAGTATTTT. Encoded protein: CASSQFLGRGADTQYF.

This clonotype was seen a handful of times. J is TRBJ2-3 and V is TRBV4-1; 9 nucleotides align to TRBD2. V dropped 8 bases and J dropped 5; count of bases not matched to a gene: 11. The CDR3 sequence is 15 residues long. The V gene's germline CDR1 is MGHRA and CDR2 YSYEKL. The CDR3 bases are TGCGCCAGCCGCCGGGTAGCGGGAGCAGGAGATACGCAGTATTTT. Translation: CASRRVAGAGDTQYF.

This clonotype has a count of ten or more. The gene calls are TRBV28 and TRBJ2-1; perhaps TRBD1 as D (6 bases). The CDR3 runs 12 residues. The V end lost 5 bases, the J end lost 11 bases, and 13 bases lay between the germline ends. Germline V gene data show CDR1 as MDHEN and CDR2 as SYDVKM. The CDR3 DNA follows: TGTGCCAGCAGTCACTTGGACAGTAAGCAGTTCTTC. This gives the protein CASSHLDSKQFF.

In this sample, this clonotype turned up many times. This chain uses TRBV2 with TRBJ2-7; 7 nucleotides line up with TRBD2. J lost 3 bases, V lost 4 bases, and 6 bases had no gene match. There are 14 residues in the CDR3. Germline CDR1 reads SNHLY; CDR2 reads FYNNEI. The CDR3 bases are TGTGCCAGCAGTGGACCCGGGGAGGGCTACGAGCAGTACTTC. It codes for CASSGPGEGYEQYF.

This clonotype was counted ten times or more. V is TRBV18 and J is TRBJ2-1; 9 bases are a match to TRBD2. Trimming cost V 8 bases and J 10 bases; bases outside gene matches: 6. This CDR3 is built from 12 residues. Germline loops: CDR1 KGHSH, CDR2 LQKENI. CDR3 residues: CASSPGLAEQFF. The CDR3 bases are TGTGCCAGCAGCCCCGGACTAGCGGAGCAGTTCTTC.

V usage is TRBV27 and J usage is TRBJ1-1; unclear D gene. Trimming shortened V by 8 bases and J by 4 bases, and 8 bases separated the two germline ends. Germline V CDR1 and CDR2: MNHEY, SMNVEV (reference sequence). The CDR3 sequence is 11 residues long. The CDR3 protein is CASDSGTEAFF. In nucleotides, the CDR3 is TGTGCCAGCGATTCGGGCACTGAAGCTTTCTTT.

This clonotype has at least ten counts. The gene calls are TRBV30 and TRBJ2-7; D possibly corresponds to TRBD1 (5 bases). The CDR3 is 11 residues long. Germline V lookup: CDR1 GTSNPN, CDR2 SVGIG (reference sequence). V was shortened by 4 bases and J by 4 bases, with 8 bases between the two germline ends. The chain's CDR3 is CAWTKGYEQYF. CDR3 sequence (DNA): TGTGCCTGGACCAAGGGGTACGAGCAGTACTTC.

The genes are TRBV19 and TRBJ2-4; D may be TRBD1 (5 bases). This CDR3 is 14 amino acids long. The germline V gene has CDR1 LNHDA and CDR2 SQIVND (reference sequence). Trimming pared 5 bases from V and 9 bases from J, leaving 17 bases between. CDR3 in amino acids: CASSPAQGWGIQYF. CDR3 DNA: TGTGCCAGTAGTCCGGCGCAGGGCTGGGGCATTCAGTACTTC.

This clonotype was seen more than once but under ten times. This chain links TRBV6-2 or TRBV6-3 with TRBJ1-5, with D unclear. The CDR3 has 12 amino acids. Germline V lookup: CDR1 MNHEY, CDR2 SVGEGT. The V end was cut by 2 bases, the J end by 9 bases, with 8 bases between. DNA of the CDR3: TGTGCCAGCAGTTACGCCCGGCGGCCCCAGCATTTT. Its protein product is CASSYARRPQHF.

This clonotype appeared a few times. This CDR3 reads CASSVEGGRAYNEQFF. The CDR3 coding sequence is TGTGCCAGCAGCGTAGAGGGTGGGAGGGCCTACAATGAGCAGTTCTTC. The V call is TRBV9, the J call TRBJ2-1; TRBD2 aligns across 7 bases. CDR3 length: 16 residues. Germline V lookup: CDR1 SGDLS, CDR2 YYNGEE. The V segment lost 0 bases and the J segment 2 bases; nucleotides outside the gene matches: 5.

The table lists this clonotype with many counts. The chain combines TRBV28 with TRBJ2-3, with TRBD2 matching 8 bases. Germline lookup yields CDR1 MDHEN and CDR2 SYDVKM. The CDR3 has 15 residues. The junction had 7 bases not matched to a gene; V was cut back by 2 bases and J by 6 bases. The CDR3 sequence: CASSLDGRAGDTQYF. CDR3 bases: TGTGCCAGCAGTTTAGACGGGAGGGCCGGGGATACGCAGTATTTT.

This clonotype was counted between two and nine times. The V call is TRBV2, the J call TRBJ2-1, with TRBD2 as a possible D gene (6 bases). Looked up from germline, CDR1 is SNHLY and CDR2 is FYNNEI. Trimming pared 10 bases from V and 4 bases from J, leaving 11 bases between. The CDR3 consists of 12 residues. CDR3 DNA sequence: TGTGCCAAACGGGACTTATACAATGAGCAGTTCTTC. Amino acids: CAKRDLYNEQFF.

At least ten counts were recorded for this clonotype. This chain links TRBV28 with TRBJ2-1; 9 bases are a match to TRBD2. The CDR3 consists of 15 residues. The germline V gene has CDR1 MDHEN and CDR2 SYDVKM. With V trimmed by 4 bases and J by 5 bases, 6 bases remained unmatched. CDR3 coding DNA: TGTGCCAGCAGTTGGGTGCGGGAGGGCCACAATGAGCAGTTCTTC. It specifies CASSWVREGHNEQFF.

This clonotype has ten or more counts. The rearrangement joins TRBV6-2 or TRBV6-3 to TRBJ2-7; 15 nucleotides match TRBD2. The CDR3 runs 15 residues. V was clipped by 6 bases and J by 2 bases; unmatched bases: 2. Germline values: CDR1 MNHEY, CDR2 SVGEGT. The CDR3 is CASRGLAGGTYEQYF. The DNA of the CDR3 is TGTGCCAGCAGGGGACTAGCGGGAGGAACCTACGAGCAGTACTTC.

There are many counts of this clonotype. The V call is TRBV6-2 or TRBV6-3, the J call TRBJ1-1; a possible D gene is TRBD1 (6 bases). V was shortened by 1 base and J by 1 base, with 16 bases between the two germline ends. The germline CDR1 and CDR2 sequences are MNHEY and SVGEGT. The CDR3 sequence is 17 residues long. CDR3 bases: TGTGCCAGCAGTTACTTGGAGTACAGGGTGCGGAACACTGAAGCTTTCTTT. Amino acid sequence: CASSYLEYRVRNTEAFF.

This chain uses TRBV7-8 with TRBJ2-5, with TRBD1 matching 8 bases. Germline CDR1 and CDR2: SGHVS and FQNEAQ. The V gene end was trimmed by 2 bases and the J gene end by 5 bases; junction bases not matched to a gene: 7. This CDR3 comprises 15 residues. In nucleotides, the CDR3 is TGTGCCAGCAGCTTAAACCAGGGGGCAGGGGAGACCCAGTACTTC. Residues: CASSLNQGAGETQYF.

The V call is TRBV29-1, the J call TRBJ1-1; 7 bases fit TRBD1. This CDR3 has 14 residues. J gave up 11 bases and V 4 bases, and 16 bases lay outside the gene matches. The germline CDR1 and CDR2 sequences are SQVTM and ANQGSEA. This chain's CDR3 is CSVALPREGAGAFF. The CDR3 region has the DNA TGCAGCGTTGCACTACCGCGGGAGGGGGCCGGGGCTTTCTTT.

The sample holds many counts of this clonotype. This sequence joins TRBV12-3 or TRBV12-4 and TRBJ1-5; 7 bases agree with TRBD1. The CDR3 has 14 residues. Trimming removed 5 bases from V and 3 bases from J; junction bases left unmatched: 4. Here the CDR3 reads CASSETGINQPQHF. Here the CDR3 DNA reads TGTGCCAGCAGTGAGACAGGGATCAATCAGCCCCAGCATTTT.